The present entry profiles one T cell receptor beta chain with its context. As yet, its antigen is unknown. The V end lost 1 base, the J end lost 5 bases, and 26 bases lay between the germline ends. The CDR3 consists of 19 residues. Germline CDR1 and CDR2: SGHVS and FNYEAQ. Enrollment shut out patients with autoimmune disease history or systemic immunosuppression. The data were produced by immunoSEQ multiplex PCR, yet TCRdb's version contains in-frame clones alone and is incomplete. The sample lists around 30,000 clones, approximately 80% occurring once. The sample is drawn from a study of OX40 agonist ivuxolimab in advanced cancers. Study context: Partial responses were achieved by three patients, one with hepatocellular carcinoma and two with cutaneous melanoma.

Study-wide results and limits: The study found among the lowest clonal expansion in partial responders at 0.1-3.0 mg/kg.

V is TRBV7-6 and J is TRBJ2-5; D uncertain. The input for sequencing was CD4+ or CD8+ T cells sorted from blood, taken in a trial of the OX40 agonist ivuxolimab. The source is an adult with an advanced solid tumor such as melanoma, head and neck, liver or kidney cancer. Written as DNA, the CDR3 is TGTGCCAGCAGCTTAGAAGGATTGGTCTCGCCAAATAGGAAGGAGACCCAGTACTTC. This codes for CASSLEGLVSPNRKETQYF.